This T cell receptor (beta chain) was recorded in a study of cytomegalovirus exposure and HLA in healthy donors. CDR3 length: 14 amino acids. Trimming pared 3 bases from V and 5 bases from J, leaving 16 bases between. Per germline, CDR1 GTSNPN and CDR2 SVGIG (reference sequence). Use of 60 Vbeta and 13 Jbeta primers characterized the PCR. TCRdb keeps only in-frame clones here, not all; method: immunoSEQ multiplex PCR. The table lists 150,000 to 200,000 clones, around 76% of them singletons. What was sequenced was PBMCs. The source is a woman aged 30 to 39 in good health and CMV-seropositive. The chain couples TRBV30 to TRBJ2-5, with D possibly being TRBD1 (6 bases). The CDR3 loop reads CAWRQSGALETQYF. The DNA for the CDR3 is TGTGCCTGGAGACAATCAGGGGCTCTGGAGACCCAGTACTTC. Full variable domain (missing parts from reference TRBV30 and TRBJ2-5): SQTIHQWPATLVQPVGSPLSLECTVEGTSNPNLYWYRQAAGRGLQLLFYSVGIGQISSEVPQNLSASRPQDRQFILSSKKLLLSDSGFYLCAWRQSGALETQYFGPGTRLLVL.